Listed below are T cell receptor beta chains from one sample, sequenced in a study of cytomegalovirus exposure and HLA in healthy donors. Produced via immunoSEQ multiplex PCR; TCRdb's table is partial and in-frame only. The table has over 100,000 clones, 60% to 85% seen once. The sequencing sample was made of PBMCs. The receptors were sampled from a young woman in good health and CMV-seropositive. Both conserved end residues are part of each CDR3.

TRBV27	TRBJ1-5	CASSTLGGSNQPQHF
TRBV28	TRBJ1-1	CASSSILRGTEAFF
TRBV19	TRBJ1-1	CASSIDRGSEAFF
TRBV5-6	TRBJ2-7	CASSMGLAGNYEQYF
TRBV6-1	TRBJ2-7	CASSEGQGAVGSYEQYF
TRBV5-1	TRBJ2-7	CASSPTGSFYEQYF
TRBV4-1	TRBJ2-1	CASSQRGLAGGDEQFF
TRBV2	TRBJ1-2	CASSEVSVTYGYTF
TRBV7-9	TRBJ2-7	CASSSGGRYEQYF
TRBV19	TRBJ2-2	CASQQYTGELFF
TRBV28	TRBJ2-5	CASSTKRQAFWETQYF
TRBV2	TRBJ2-3	CATRSGKGADTQYF
TRBV5-6	TRBJ1-1	CASSFGTGGATEAFF
TRBV30	TRBJ2-3	CAWSVLVGGTDTQYF
TRBV6-1	TRBJ1-1	CASMEGPPTEAFF
TRBV7-3	TRBJ1-6	CASSLTTGGSSPLHF